This T cell receptor beta chain was observed in a study of CD8+ T cells in alopecia areata. Sequencing templates came from extracted RNA that was reverse transcribed into cDNA. Here immunoSEQ multiplex PCR was the method, and the copy in TCRdb shows in-frame clones only, minus some. The table lists around 250,000 clones, roughly 69% of them singletons. This CDR3 comprises 13 residues. Per the germline V gene, CDR1 is SQVTM and CDR2 is ANQGSEA. Trimming shortened V by 6 bases and J by 2 bases, and 13 bases separated the two germline ends. J is TRBJ2-5 and V is TRBV29-1; perhaps TRBD1 as D (5 bases). This sample comprised CD4+ T cells sorted from blood, obtained at week 0. This clonotype was sampled from a human donor with alopecia areata. CDR3 DNA: TGCAGCGTCTTTATTACAGGACAAGAGACCCAGTACTTC. Translating gives CSVFITGQETQYF.